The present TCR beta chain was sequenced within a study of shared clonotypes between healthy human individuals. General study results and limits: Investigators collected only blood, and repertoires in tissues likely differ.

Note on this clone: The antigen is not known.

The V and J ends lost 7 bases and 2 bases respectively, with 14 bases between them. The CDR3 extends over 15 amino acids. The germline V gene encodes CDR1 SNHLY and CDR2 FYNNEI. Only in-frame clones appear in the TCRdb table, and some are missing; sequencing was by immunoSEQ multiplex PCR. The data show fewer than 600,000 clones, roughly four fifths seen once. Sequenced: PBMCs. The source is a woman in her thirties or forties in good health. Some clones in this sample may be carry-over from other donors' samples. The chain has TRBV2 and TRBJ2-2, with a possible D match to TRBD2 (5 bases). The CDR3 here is CASIAKRPNTGELFF. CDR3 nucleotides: TGTGCCAGCATCGCTAAGCGGCCCAACACCGGGGAGCTGTTTTTT.